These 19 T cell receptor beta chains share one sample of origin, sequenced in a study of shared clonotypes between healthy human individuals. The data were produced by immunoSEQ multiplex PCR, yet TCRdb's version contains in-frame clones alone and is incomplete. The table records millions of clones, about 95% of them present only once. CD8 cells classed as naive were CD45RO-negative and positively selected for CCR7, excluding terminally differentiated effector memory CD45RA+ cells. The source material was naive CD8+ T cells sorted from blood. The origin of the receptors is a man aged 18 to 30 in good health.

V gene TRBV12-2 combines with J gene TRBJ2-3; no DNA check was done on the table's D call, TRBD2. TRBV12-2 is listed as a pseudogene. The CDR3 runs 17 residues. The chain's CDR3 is CASRRSSGGTNTDTQYF. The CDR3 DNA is TGTGCAAGTCGGAGGTCTAGCGGGGGGACCAACACAGATACGCAGTATTTT.

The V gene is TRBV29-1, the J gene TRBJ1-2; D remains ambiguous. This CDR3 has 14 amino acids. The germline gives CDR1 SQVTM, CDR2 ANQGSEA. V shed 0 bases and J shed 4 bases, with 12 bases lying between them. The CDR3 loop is CSVEDWETPYGYTF. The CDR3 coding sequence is TGCAGCGTTGAAGATTGGGAGACCCCCTATGGCTACACCTTC.

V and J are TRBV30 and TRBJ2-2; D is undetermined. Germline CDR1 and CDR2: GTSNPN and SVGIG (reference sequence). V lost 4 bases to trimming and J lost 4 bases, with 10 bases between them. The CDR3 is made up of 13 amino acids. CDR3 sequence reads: CAWTAPGTGELFF. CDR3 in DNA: TGTGCCTGGACAGCCCCTGGCACCGGGGAGCTGTTTTTT.

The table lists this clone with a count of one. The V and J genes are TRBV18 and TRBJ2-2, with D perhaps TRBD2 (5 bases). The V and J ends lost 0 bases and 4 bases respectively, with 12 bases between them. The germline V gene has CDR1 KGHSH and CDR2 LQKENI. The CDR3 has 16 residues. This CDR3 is CASSPPGSEGTGELFF. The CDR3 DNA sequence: TGTGCCAGCTCACCACCAGGGAGTGAGGGCACCGGGGAGCTGTTTTTT.

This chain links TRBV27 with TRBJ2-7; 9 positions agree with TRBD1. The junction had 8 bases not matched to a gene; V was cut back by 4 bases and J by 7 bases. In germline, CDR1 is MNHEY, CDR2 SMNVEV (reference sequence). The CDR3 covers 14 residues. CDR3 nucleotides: TGTGCCAGCAGTTGGGGGACAGGGACGTTAGAGCAGTACTTC. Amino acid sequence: CASSWGTGTLEQYF.

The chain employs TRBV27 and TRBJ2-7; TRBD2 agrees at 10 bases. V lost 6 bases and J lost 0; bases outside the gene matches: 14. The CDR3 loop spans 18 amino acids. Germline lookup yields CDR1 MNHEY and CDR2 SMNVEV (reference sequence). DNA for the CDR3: TGTGCCAGCAGCATCTCACTAGCGGGGACTGACCTCTCCTACGAGCAGTACTTC. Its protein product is CASSISLAGTDLSYEQYF.

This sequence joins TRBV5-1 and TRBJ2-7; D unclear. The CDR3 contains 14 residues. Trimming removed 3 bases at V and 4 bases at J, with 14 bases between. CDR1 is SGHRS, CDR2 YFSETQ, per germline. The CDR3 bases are TGCGCCAGCAGCTCGACCACTTTCTATTACGAGCAGTACTTC. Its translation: CASSSTTFYYEQYF.

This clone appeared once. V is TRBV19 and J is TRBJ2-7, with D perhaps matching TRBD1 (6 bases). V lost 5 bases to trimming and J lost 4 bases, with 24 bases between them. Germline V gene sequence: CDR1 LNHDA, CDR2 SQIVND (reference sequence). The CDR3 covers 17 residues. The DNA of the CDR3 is TGTGCCAGTAGTGCCGAACGACAGGTGCTTGGAGAGTACGAGCAGTACTTC. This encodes CASSAERQVLGEYEQYF.

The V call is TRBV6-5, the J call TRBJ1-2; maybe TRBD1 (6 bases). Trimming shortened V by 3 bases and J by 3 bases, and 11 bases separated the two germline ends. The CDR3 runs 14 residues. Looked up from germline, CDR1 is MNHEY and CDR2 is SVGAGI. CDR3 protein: CASSYAGAHYGYTF. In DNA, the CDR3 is TGTGCCAGCAGTTATGCGGGGGCGCACTATGGCTACACCTTC.

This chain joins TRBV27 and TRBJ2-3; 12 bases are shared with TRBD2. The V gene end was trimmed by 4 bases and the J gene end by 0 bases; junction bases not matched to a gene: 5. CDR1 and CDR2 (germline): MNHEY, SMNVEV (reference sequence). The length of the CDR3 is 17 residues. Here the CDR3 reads CASSSGLAGTSTDTQYF. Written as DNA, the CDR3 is TGTGCCAGCAGTTCAGGACTAGCGGGGACTAGCACAGATACGCAGTATTTT.

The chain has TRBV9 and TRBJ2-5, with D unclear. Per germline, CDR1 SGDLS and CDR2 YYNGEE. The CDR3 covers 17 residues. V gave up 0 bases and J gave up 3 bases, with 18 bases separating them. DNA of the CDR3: TGTGCCAGCAGCGTAGGGGGAAGACTCGGATTGGAAGAGACCCAGTACTTC. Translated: CASSVGGRLGLEETQYF.

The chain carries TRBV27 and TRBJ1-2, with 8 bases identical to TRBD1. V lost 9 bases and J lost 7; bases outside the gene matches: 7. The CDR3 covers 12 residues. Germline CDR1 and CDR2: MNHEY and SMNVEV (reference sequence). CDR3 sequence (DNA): TGTGCCAGTCTGGACAGGGCGGCTGGCTACACCTTC. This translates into CASLDRAAGYTF.

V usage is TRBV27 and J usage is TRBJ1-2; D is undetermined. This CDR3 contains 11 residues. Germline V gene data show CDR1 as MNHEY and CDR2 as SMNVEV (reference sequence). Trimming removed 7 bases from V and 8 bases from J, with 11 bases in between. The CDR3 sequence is CASNRTGGYTF. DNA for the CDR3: TGTGCCAGCAATCGTACCGGGGGCTACACCTTC.

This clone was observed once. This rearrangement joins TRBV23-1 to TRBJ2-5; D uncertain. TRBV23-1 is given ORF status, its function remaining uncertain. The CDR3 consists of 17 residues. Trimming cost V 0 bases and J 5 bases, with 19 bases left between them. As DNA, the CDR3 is TGCGCCAGCAGTCAATCCTTCCCCGCGGCCCCTGGGGAGACCCAGTACTTC. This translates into CASSQSFPAAPGETQYF.

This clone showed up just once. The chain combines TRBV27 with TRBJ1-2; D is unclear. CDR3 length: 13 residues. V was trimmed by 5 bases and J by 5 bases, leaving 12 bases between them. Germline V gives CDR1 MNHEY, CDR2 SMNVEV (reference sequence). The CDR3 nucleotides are TGTGCCAGCAGTCTCCAGCCTATGTATGGCTACACCTTC. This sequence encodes CASSLQPMYGYTF.

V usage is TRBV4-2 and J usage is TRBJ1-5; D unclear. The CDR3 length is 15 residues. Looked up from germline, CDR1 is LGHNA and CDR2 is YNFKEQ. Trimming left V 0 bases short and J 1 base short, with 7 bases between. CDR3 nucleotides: TGTGCCAGCAGCCAAGAGACGGGGAGCAATCAGCCCCAGCATTTT. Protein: CASSQETGSNQPQHF.

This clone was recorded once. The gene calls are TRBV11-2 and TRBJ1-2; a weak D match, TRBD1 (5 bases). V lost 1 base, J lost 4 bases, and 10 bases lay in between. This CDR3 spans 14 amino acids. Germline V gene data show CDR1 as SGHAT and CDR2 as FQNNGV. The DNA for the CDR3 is TGTGCCAGCAGCTTAGGCGGGGACCGCTATGGCTACACCTTC. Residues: CASSLGGDRYGYTF.

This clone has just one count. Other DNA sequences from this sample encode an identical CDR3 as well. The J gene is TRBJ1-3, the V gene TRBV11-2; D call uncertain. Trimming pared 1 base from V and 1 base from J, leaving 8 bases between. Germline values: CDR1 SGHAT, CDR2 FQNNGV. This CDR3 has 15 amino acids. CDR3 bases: TGTGCCAGCAGCTTAGGAAGAAGTTCTGGAAACACCATATATTTT. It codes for CASSLGRSSGNTIYF.

This CDR3 reads CASSWGYGELFF. The CDR3 region has the DNA TGTGCCAGCAGCTGGGGGTACGGGGAGCTGTTTTTT. V and J are TRBV7-9 and TRBJ2-2; D may match TRBD1 or TRBD2 (5 bases each). V was cut by 4 bases and J by 7 bases, with 7 bases left in between. Per the germline V gene, CDR1 is SEHNR and CDR2 is FQNEAQ (reference sequence). The CDR3 consists of 12 residues.